The source of this TCR beta chain is a study of cytomegalovirus exposure and HLA in healthy donors. The overall study: The 500 to 750 first-cohort repertoires and the approximately 110 validation repertoires shared the same platform, a later analysis reported. Study results and caveats: A list of around 160 TCR beta chains associated with cytomegalovirus was given.

Profiled with immunoSEQ multiplex PCR; TCRdb holds only in-frame clones, not every one. The table records 90,000 to 150,000 clones, 70% to 90% of them present only once. Points on this clone: Antigen unknown.

These donors were members of the approximately 120-subject validation cohort, a group separate from the roughly 670-subject first cohort. Germline trimming cut 4 bases from V and 8 bases from J; bases unmatched to any gene: 6. CDR3 length equals 15 residues. Germline V gene sequence: CDR1 KGHSH, CDR2 LQKENI. This chain uses TRBV18 with TRBJ2-1, with 12 bases matching TRBD1. Sequenced sample: PBMCs. This sequence originates from a man between 18 and 29 years old in good health and CMV-seronegative. The CDR3 nucleotides are TGTGCCAGCTCACTAATCGGGACAGGGGGCGATGAGCAGTTCTTC. The encoded protein is CASSLIGTGGDEQFF.